What follows are 27 T cell receptor beta chains derived from one specimen sequenced in a study of blood T cell repertoires in COVID-19. Generated by immunoSEQ multiplex PCR, the TCRdb table keeps only in-frame clones and is missing some. Among 410,000 or so clones listed, about 88% were seen once. The sequenced sample consisted of peripheral blood. These receptors were collected from a middle-aged woman with COVID-19, enrolled during active disease.

The chain recombines TRBV6-5 with TRBJ1-3; no firm D call. Trimming removed 2 bases from V and 0 bases from J, with 11 bases in between. CDR1 is MNHEY, CDR2 SVGAGI, per germline. The CDR3 extends over 16 amino acids. CDR3 protein: CASSYRAGSSGNTIYF. CDR3 coding DNA: TGTGCCAGCAGTTACCGGGCGGGGAGCTCTGGAAACACCATATATTTT.

This clone was observed once. This chain connects TRBV28 to TRBJ1-5, with 7 bases aligning to TRBD1. This CDR3 has 16 amino acids. After removal of 6 bases from V and 0 bases from J, the junction contained 8 bases not matched to a gene. The germline gives CDR1 MDHEN, CDR2 SYDVKM. The chain's CDR3 is CASSAIGGFSNQPQHF. CDR3 nucleotides: TGTGCCAGCAGCGCAATAGGGGGCTTTAGCAATCAGCCCCAGCATTTT.

V gene TRBV5-1 combines with J gene TRBJ1-1; D gene ambiguous. This CDR3 is 15 amino acids long. The germline gives CDR1 SGHRS, CDR2 YFSETQ. V dropped 1 base and J dropped 4 bases, with 14 bases sitting between them. CDR3 in DNA: TGCGCCAGCAGCTTGAGTGTCGCGGGAGTCACTGAAGCTTTCTTT. Amino acids: CASSLSVAGVTEAFF. Using reference TRBV5-1 and TRBJ1-1 for the parts outside the CDR3, the full variable domain is KAGVTQTPRYLIKTRGQQVTLSCSPISGHRSVSWYQQTPGQGLQFLFEYFSETQRNKGNFPGRFSGRQFSNSRSEMNVSTLELGDSALYLCASSLSVAGVTEAFFGQGTRLTVV.

This clone was seen a single time. The chain couples TRBV6-5 to TRBJ1-2; D not resolved. This CDR3 is 14 amino acids long. Trimming shortened V by 5 bases and J by 8 bases, and 18 bases separated the two germline ends. Germline CDR1 MNHEY, CDR2 SVGAGI. This chain's CDR3 is CASSRGDSPEGYTF. The CDR3 nucleotides are TGTGCCAGCAGTAGAGGAGATTCACCCGAGGGCTACACCTTC.

V and J are TRBV6-2 or TRBV6-3 and TRBJ1-5; 8 nucleotides line up with TRBD1. V dropped 6 bases and J dropped 2; count of bases not matched to a gene: 15. The CDR3 extends over 18 amino acids. Germline V gives CDR1 MNHEY, CDR2 SVGEGT. The CDR3 bases are TGTGCCAGCAGCCCGACAACTGACAGGGGTGCTGGCAATCAGCCCCAGCATTTT. Translation: CASSPTTDRGAGNQPQHF.

The genes are TRBV29-1 and TRBJ1-1, with D possibly matching TRBD1 (5 bases). Germline CDR1 reads SQVTM; CDR2 reads ANQGSEA. This CDR3 comprises 13 residues. V dropped 7 bases and J dropped 1 base, with 13 bases sitting between them. The CDR3 DNA reads as TGCAGCGCGGGGGGAGGTTGGAACACTGAAGCTTTCTTT. It translates to CSAGGGWNTEAFF.

The CDR3 here is CASRRGLGDTQYF. CDR3 sequence (DNA): TGTGCCAGCAGAAGGGGCCTAGGGGATACGCAGTATTTT. The V and J genes are TRBV12-3 or TRBV12-4 and TRBJ2-3, with TRBD1 as a possible D gene (5 bases). CDR3 size: 13 residues. Trimming pared 6 bases from V and 6 bases from J, leaving 13 bases between.

The rearrangement uses TRBV7-9 and TRBJ1-1, with D possibly matching TRBD1 (6 bases). V dropped 4 bases and J dropped 1 base, with 10 bases sitting between them. Germline lookup yields CDR1 SEHNR and CDR2 FQNEAQ (reference sequence). The CDR3 spans 14 residues. CDR3: CASSYDRRNTEAFF. The CDR3, as DNA: TGTGCCAGCAGCTACGACAGGAGGAACACTGAAGCTTTCTTT.

A few counts support this clone. The same CDR3 is also encoded by other DNA sequences in this sample. The chain uses TRBV6-2 or TRBV6-3 and TRBJ1-6; D is perhaps TRBD1 (6 bases). Trimming shortened V by 6 bases and J by 7 bases, and 13 bases separated the two germline ends. Germline CDR1 reads MNHEY; CDR2 reads SVGEGT. The CDR3 runs 14 residues. CDR3 bases: TGTGCCAGCAGCCAGGGGTCAGGCAATTCACCCCTCCACTTT. Protein sequence: CASSQGSGNSPLHF.

This clone came up once. This chain uses TRBV4-1 with TRBJ1-1, with D possibly matching TRBD1 (5 bases). The CDR3 runs to 15 residues. The germline CDR1 and CDR2 sequences are MGHRA and YSYEKL. Trimming took off 0 bases at V and 0 bases at J, with 8 bases between the two ends. CDR3 DNA sequence: TGCGCCAGCAGCCAAGAAGCAGGGTTGAACACTGAAGCTTTCTTT. It translates to CASSQEAGLNTEAFF.

This chain uses TRBV7-2 with TRBJ2-7; TRBD2 matches at 11 bases. This CDR3 is 15 amino acids long. Germline V gene lookup returns CDR1 SGHTA and CDR2 FQGNSA. Trimming removed 4 bases from V and 2 bases from J; junction bases left unmatched: 4. The CDR3 nucleotides read TGTGCCAGCAGCTCAATAGCGGGAGGGGCCTACGAGCAGTACTTC. Its translation: CASSSIAGGAYEQYF. Using reference TRBV7-2 and TRBJ2-7 for the parts outside the CDR3, the full variable domain is GAGVSQSPSNKVTEKGKDVELRCDPISGHTALYWYRQSLGQGLEFLIYFQGNSAPDKSGLPSDRFSAERTGGSVSTLTIQRTQQEDSAVYLCASSSIAGGAYEQYFGPGTRLTVT.

The chain uses TRBV28 and TRBJ2-7; TRBD2 matches at 7 bases. Germline trimming cut 10 bases from V and 1 base from J; bases unmatched to any gene: 13. Germline CDR1 is MDHEN and CDR2 is SYDVKM. The CDR3 totals 15 residues. CDR3: CATASTSPKSYEQYF. As DNA, the CDR3 is TGTGCCACGGCCTCGACTAGCCCCAAATCCTACGAGCAGTACTTC.

The chain employs TRBV27 and TRBJ1-2; TRBD1 matches at 7 bases. Trimming at V came to 7 bases and at J to 8 bases, leaving 13 bases not matched to a gene. This CDR3 has 14 amino acids. Germline V gene lookup returns CDR1 MNHEY and CDR2 SMNVEV (reference sequence). CDR3 sequence: CASTPTGLMGGYTF. The CDR3 DNA is TGTGCCAGCACTCCGACAGGGTTGATGGGGGGCTACACCTTC.

The chain recombines TRBV10-3 with TRBJ2-2; D unclear. There are 15 residues in the CDR3. Germline V gene data show CDR1 as ENHRY and CDR2 as SYGVKD. V was cut by 4 bases and J by 2 bases, with 11 bases left in between. The CDR3 DNA follows: TGTGCCATCAGTGGGGCTCCCCCCAACACCGGGGAGCTGTTTTTT. This codes for CAISGAPPNTGELFF.

The chain links TRBV19 to TRBJ1-6, with 9 bases aligning to TRBD1. Germline loops: CDR1 LNHDA, CDR2 SQIVND (reference sequence). V trimming: 4 bases; J trimming: 6 bases; junction bases outside the gene matches: 1. The CDR3 length is 14 residues. This CDR3 is CASSTTGGNSPLHF. The CDR3 DNA sequence: TGTGCCAGTAGTACGACAGGGGGTAATTCACCCCTCCACTTT.

The chain carries TRBV4-3 and TRBJ2-2, with a weak D call TRBD2 (5 bases). CDR3 length equals 19 residues. V was clipped by 0 bases and J by 1 base, with 18 bases between them. Per the germline V gene, CDR1 is LGHNA and CDR2 is YSLEER. The DNA of the CDR3 is TGCGCCAGCAGCCAAGATCGCGAGGGCATGCTCCTGAACACCGGGGAGCTGTTTTTT. It is translated as CASSQDREGMLLNTGELFF.

The chain links TRBV6-6 to TRBJ2-6; 14 bases agree with TRBD2. Looked up from germline, CDR1 is MNHNY and CDR2 is SVGAGI (reference sequence). The length of the CDR3 is 20 residues. The J segment lost 0 bases and the V segment lost 5 bases, leaving 9 bases of the junction unmatched. Here the CDR3 reads CASSPRTSGRYISGANVLTF. Here the CDR3 DNA reads TGTGCCAGCAGTCCTAGGACTAGCGGGAGGTACATCTCTGGGGCCAACGTCCTGACTTTC.

This clone is a singleton in its sample. The chain joins TRBV28 to TRBJ1-5; D remains unclear. Germline V gene data show CDR1 as MDHEN and CDR2 as SYDVKM. Trimming cost V 5 bases and J 4 bases, with 18 bases left between them. The CDR3 runs to 16 residues. Here the CDR3 DNA reads TGTGCCAGCAGTCCAACGTCCGGGAGCGGAAATCAGCCCCAGCATTTT. Protein sequence: CASSPTSGSGNQPQHF.

In DNA, the CDR3 is TGTGCCAGCAGTTACTCAAAACAGGGGAGCAACACTGAAGCTTTCTTT. It encodes CASSYSKQGSNTEAFF. This sequence joins TRBV6-5 and TRBJ1-1; 7 bases fit TRBD1. After removal of 0 bases from V and 2 bases from J, the junction contained 6 bases not matched to a gene. This CDR3 has 16 amino acids. Germline V gene sequence: CDR1 MNHEY, CDR2 SVGAGI.

V and J are TRBV10-3 and TRBJ2-1, with D uncertain. The CDR3 consists of 13 residues. CDR1 is ENHRY, CDR2 SYGVKD, per germline. V was trimmed by 7 bases and J by 9 bases, leaving 16 bases between them. Written as DNA, the CDR3 is TGTGCCATCAAAGCTTCAGGCCGGCTTGAGCAGTTCTTC. Its translation: CAIKASGRLEQFF.

The chain couples TRBV5-4 to TRBJ1-2; 9 nucleotides match TRBD1. After removal of 6 bases from V and 0 bases from J, the junction contained 15 bases not matched to a gene. CDR1 and CDR2 (germline): SGHNT, YYREEE (reference sequence). CDR3 length: 18 amino acids. DNA of the CDR3: TGTGCCAGCACCTTTGGGGGGACAGGGTCCCTTTCTAACTATGGCTACACCTTC. Residues: CASTFGGTGSLSNYGYTF.

This rearrangement joins TRBV19 to TRBJ2-2; the D gene is possibly TRBD2 (6 bases). The CDR3 is made up of 14 amino acids. Germline assignment: CDR1 LNHDA and CDR2 SQIVND (reference sequence). V lost 6 bases to trimming and J lost 4 bases, with 12 bases between them. The CDR3: CASRPGLFTGELFF. CDR3 DNA sequence: TGTGCCAGTAGACCGGGACTTTTCACCGGGGAGCTGTTTTTT.

The chain has TRBV11-2 and TRBJ1-6, with 9 bases matching TRBD1. The CDR3 runs 15 residues. V trimming: 5 bases; J trimming: 9 bases; junction bases outside the gene matches: 8. CDR1 is SGHAT, CDR2 FQNNGV, per germline. CDR3 sequence reads: CASSGVPTGGSPLHF. Here the CDR3 DNA reads TGTGCCAGCAGCGGCGTGCCGACAGGGGGTTCACCCCTCCACTTT.

The gene calls are TRBV5-1 and TRBJ2-1; maybe TRBD1 (5 bases). Trimming removed 0 bases from V and 4 bases from J, with 5 bases in between. The CDR3 loop spans 13 amino acids. Per the germline V gene, CDR1 is SGHRS and CDR2 is YFSETQ. CDR3 amino acids: CASSLDRYNEQFF. DNA for the CDR3: TGCGCCAGCAGCTTGGACAGGTACAATGAGCAGTTCTTC.

The J gene is TRBJ1-1, the V gene TRBV6-2 or TRBV6-3; D is possibly TRBD1 (6 bases). The CDR3 sequence is 13 residues long. Trimming pared 4 bases from V and 6 bases from J, leaving 12 bases between. Germline CDR1 and CDR2: MNHEY and SVGEGT. CDR3 amino acids: CASSLGARAEAFF. The CDR3 bases are TGTGCCAGCAGTTTGGGGGCCCGAGCTGAAGCTTTCTTT.

V is TRBV4-3 and J is TRBJ2-3, with 14 bases matching TRBD2. The CDR3 extends over 20 amino acids. Germline V gene lookup returns CDR1 LGHNA and CDR2 YSLEER. The junction had 9 bases not matched to a gene; V was cut back by 0 bases and J by 1 base. For the CDR3, the DNA is TGCGCCAGCAGCCAAGACATGAGGACTAGCGGGGGGCACGGCACAGATACGCAGTATTTT. It encodes CASSQDMRTSGGHGTDTQYF.

The chain couples TRBV6-5 to TRBJ1-5; 8 bases agree with TRBD1. The germline CDR1 and CDR2 sequences are MNHEY and SVGAGI. With V trimmed by 6 bases and J by 3 bases, 7 bases remained unmatched. The CDR3 contains 15 residues. CDR3 in amino acids: CASRGQGRANQPQHF. DNA for the CDR3: TGTGCCAGCAGAGGACAGGGCCGAGCCAATCAGCCCCAGCATTTT.